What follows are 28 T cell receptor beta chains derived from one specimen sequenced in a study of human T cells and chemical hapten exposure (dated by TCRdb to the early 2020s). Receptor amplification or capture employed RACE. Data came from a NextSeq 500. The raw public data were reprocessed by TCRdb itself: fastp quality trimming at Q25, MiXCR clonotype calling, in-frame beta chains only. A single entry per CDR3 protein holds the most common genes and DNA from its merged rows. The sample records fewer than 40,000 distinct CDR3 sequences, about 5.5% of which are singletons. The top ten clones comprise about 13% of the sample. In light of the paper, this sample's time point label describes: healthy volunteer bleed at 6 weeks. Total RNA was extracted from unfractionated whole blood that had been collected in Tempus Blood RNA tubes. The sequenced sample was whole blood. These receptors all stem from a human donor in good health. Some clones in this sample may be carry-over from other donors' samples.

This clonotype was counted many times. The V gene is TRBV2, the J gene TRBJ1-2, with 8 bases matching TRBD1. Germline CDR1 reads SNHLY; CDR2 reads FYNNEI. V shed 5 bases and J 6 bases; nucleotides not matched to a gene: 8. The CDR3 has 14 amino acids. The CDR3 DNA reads TGTGCCAGCAGTTCGGACAGGGAAGGTGATGGCTACACCTTC. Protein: CASSSDREGDGYTF.

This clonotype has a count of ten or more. CDR3 nucleotide sequence: TGTGCCAGCAGTTATGAGGCCCGCACTAATGGCTACACCTTC. It specifies CASSYEARTNGYTF. The chain employs TRBV6-5 and TRBJ1-2; no clear D. Germline V gene lookup returns CDR1 MNHEY and CDR2 SVGAGI. This CDR3 region has 14 residues. V dropped 3 bases and J dropped 6 bases, with 14 bases sitting between them.

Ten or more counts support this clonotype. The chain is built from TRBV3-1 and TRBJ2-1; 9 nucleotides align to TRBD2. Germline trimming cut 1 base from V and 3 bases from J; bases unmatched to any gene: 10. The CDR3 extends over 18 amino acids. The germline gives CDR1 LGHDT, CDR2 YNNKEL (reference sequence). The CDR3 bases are TGTGCCAGCAGCCAAGTTTTGGGCGCGGGAGGGAACTACAATGAGCAGTTCTTC. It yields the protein CASSQVLGAGGNYNEQFF.

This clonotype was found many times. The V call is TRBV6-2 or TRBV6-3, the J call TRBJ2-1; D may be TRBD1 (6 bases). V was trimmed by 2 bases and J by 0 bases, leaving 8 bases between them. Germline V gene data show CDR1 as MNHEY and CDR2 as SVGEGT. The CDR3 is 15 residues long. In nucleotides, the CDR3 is TGTGCCAGCAGTTACGGACAGAGCTCCTACAATGAGCAGTTCTTC. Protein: CASSYGQSSYNEQFF.

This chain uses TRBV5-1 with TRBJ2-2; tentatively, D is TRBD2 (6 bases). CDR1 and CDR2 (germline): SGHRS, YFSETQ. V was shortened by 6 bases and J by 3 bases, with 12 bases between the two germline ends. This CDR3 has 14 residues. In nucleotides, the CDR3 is TGCGCCAGCACCTGGGACTCACACACCGGGGAGCTGTTTTTT. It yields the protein CASTWDSHTGELFF.

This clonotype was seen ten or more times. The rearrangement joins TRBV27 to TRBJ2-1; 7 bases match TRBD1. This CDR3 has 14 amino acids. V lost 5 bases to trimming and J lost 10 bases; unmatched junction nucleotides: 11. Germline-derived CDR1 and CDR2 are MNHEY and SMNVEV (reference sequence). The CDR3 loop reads CASSLRPGGSEQFF. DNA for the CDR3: TGTGCCAGCAGTCTACGGCCAGGGGGATCGGAGCAGTTCTTC.

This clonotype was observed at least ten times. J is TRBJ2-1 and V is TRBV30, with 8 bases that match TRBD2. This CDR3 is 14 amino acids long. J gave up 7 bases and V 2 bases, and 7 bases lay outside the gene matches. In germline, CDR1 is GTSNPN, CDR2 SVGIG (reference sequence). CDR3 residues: CAWSLGLAVNEQFF. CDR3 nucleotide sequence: TGTGCCTGGAGTCTTGGACTAGCCGTTAATGAGCAGTTCTTC.

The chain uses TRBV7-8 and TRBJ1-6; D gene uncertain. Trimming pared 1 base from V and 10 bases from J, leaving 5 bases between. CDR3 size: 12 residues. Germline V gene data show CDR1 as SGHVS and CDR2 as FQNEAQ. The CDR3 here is CASSLEYSPLHF. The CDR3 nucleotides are TGTGCCAGCAGCTTAGAGTACTCACCCCTCCACTTT.

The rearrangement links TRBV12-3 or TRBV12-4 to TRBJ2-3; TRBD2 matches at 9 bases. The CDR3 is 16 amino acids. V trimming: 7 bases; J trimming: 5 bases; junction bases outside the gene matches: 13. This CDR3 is CASTITSSGGRDTQYF. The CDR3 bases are TGTGCCAGCACCATCACTAGTAGCGGGGGAAGAGATACGCAGTATTTT.

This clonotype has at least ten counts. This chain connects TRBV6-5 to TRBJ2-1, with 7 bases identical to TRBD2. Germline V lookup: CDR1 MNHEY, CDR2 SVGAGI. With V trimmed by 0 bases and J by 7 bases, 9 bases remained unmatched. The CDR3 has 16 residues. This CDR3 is CASSYSAGALPNEQFF. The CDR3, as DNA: TGTGCCAGCAGTTACTCTGCGGGAGCCCTACCTAATGAGCAGTTCTTC.

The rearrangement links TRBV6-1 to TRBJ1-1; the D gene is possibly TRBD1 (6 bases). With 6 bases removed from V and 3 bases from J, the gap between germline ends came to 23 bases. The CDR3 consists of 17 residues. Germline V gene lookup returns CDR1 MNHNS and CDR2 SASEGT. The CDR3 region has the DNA TGTGCCAGCAGCCTAGAAACCGGGGCGAGGGGGGACACTGAAGCTTTCTTT. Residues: CASSLETGARGDTEAFF.

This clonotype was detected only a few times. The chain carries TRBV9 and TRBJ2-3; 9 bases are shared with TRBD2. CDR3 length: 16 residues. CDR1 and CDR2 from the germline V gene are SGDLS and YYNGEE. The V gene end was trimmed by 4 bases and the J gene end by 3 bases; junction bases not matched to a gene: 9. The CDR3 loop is CASSLPSGLATDTQYF. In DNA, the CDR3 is TGTGCCAGCAGCCTCCCTAGCGGACTAGCGACAGATACGCAGTATTTT.

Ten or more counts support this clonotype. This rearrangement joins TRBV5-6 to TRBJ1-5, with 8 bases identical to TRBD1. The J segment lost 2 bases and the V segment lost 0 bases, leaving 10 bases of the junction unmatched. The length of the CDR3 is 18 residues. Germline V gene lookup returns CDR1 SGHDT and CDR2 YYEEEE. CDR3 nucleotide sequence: TGTGCCAGCAGCTTGGGGGTATACAGGGGGTCAGGCAATCAGCCCCAGCATTTT. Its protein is CASSLGVYRGSGNQPQHF.

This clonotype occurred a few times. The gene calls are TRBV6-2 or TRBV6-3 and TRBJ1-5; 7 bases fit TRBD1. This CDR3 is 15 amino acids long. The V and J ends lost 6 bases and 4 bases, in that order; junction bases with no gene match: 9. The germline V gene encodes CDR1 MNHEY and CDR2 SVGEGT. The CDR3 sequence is CASSRYRDSNQPQHF. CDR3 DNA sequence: TGTGCCAGCAGCCGGTACCGGGACAGTAATCAGCCCCAGCATTTT.

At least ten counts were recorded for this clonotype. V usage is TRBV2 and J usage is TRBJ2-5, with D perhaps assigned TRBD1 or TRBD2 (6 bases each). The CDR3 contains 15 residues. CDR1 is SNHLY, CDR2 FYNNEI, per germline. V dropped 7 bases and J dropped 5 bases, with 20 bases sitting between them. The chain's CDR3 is CASTMEGVPGETQYF. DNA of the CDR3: TGTGCCAGCACTATGGAGGGGGTCCCGGGGGAGACCCAGTACTTC.

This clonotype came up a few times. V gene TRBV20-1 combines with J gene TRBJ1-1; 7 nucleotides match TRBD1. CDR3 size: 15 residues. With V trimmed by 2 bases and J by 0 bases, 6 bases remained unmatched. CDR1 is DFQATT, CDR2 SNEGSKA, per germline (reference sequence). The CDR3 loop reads CSARPPGQLNTEAFF. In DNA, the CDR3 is TGCAGTGCTAGACCCCCGGGACAGTTGAACACTGAAGCTTTCTTT.

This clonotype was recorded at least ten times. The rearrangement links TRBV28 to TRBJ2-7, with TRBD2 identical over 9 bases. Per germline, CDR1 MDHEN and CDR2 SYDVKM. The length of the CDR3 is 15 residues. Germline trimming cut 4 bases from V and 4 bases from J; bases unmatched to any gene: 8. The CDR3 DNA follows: TGTGCCAGCAGTTCACCGGGACTAGCTGCTTACGAGCAGTACTTC. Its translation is CASSSPGLAAYEQYF.

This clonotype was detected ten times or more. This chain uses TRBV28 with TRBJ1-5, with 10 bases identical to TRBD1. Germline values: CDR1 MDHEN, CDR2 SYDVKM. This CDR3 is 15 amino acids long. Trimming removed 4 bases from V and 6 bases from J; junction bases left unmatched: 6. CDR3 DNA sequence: TGTGCCAGCAGTTCCGGACAGGGGGAAGGTCAGCCCCAGCATTTT. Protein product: CASSSGQGEGQPQHF.

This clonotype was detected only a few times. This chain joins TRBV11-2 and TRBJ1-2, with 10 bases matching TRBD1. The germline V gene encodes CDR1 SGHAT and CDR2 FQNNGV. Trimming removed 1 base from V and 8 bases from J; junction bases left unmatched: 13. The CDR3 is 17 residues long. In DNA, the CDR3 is TGTGCCAGCAGCTTAGGTTTAACGGACAGGGGGTCCCGCGGCTACACCTTC. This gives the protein CASSLGLTDRGSRGYTF.

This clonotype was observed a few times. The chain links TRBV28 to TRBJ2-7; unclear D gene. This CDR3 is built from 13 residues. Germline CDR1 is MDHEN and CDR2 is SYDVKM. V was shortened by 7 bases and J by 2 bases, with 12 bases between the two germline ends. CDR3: CASKARTAYEQYF. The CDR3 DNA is TGTGCCAGCAAAGCCCGGACGGCCTACGAGCAGTACTTC.

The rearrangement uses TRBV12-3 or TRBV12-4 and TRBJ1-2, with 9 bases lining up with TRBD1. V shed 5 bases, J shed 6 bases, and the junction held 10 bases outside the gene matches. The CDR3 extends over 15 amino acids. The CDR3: CASSDTGGFEDGYTF. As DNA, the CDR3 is TGTGCCAGCAGTGACACAGGGGGCTTTGAGGATGGCTACACCTTC.

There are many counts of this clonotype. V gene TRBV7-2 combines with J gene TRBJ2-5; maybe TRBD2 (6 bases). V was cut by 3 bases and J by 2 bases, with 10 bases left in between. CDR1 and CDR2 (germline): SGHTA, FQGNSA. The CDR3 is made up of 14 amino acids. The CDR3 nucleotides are TGTGCCAGCAGCTTCGGGACTTTTCAAGAGACCCAGTACTTC. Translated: CASSFGTFQETQYF.

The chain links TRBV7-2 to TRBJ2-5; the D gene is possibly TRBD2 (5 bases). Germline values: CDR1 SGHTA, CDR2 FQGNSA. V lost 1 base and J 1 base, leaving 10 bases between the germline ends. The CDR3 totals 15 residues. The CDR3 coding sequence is TGTGCCAGCAGCTTAGGTTCTAGCCTCCAAGAGACCCAGTACTTC. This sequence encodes CASSLGSSLQETQYF.

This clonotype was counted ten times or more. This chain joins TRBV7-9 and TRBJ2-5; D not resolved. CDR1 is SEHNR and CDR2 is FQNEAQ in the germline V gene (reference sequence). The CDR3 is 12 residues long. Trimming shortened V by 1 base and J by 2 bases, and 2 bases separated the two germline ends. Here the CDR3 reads CASSLDQETQYF. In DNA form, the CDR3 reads TGTGCCAGCAGCTTAGATCAAGAGACCCAGTACTTC.

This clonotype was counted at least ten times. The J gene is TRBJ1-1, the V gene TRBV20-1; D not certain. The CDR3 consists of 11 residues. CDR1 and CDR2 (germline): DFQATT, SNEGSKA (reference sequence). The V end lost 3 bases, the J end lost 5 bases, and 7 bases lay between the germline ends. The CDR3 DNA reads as TGCAGTGCTAGTCATGGGACTGAAGCTTTCTTT. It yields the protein CSASHGTEAFF.

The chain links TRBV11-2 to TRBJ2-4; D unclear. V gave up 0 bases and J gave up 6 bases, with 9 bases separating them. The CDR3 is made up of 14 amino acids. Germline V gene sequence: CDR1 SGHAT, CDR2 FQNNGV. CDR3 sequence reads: CASSLDPTTNIQYF. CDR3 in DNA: TGTGCCAGCAGCTTAGATCCCACCACAAACATTCAGTACTTC.

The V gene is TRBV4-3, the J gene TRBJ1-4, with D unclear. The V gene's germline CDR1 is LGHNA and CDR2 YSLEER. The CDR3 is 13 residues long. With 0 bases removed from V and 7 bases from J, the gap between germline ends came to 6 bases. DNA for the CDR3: TGCGCCAGCAGCCAAGATTTTGCTGAAAAACTGTTTTTT. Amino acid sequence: CASSQDFAEKLFF.

The DNA for the CDR3 is TGTGCCAGCTCACCCCCCCCAGGGGGGCCTCGACATGGCTACACCTTC. It specifies CASSPPPGGPRHGYTF. The V gene is TRBV18, the J gene TRBJ1-2; 7 nucleotides match TRBD1. The CDR3 runs to 16 residues. CDR1 and CDR2 from the germline V gene are KGHSH and LQKENI. Trimming removed 3 bases from V and 6 bases from J; junction bases left unmatched: 13.